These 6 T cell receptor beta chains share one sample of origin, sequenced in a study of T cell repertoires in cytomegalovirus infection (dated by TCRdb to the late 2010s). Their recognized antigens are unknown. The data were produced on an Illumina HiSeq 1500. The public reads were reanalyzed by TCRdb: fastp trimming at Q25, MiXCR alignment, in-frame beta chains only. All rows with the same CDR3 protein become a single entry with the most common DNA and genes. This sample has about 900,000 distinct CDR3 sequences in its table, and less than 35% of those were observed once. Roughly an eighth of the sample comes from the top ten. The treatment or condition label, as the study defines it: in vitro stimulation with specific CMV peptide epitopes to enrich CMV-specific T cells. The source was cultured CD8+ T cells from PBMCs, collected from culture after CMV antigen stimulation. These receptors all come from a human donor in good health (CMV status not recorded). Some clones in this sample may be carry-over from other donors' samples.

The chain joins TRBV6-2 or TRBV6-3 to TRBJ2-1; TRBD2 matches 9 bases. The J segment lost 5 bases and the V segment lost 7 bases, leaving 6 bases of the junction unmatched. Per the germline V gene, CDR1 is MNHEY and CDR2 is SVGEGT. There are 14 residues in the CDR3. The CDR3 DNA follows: TGTGCCAGCAATCTAGCGGGGCTTCACAATGAGCAGTTCTTC. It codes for CASNLAGLHNEQFF.

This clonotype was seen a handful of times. The chain's CDR3 is CSASKRENTEAFF. In DNA, the CDR3 is TGCAGTGCTAGTAAAAGAGAGAACACTGAAGCTTTCTTT. The chain has TRBV20-1 and TRBJ1-1, with D unresolved. The CDR3 covers 13 residues. Germline lookup yields CDR1 DFQATT and CDR2 SNEGSKA (reference sequence). The V end was cut by 3 bases, the J end by 1 base, with 9 bases between.

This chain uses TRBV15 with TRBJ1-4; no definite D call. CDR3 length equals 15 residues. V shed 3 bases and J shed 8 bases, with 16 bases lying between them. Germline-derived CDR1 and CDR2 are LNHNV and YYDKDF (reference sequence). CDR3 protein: CATSRDQVIGEKLFF. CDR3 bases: TGTGCCACCAGCAGGGACCAGGTCATCGGGGAAAAACTGTTTTTT.

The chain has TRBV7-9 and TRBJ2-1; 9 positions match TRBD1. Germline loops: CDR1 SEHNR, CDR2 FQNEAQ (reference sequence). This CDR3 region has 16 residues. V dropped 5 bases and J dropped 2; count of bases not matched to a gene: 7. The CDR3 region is CASSAGRTGAYNEQFF. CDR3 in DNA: TGTGCCAGCAGCGCGGGACGGACAGGGGCCTACAATGAGCAGTTCTTC.

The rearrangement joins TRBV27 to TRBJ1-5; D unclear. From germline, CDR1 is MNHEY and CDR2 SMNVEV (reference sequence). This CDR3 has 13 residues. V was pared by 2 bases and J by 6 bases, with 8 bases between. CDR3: CASSLEGIQPQHF. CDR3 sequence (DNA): TGTGCCAGCAGTTTAGAGGGAATTCAGCCCCAGCATTTT.

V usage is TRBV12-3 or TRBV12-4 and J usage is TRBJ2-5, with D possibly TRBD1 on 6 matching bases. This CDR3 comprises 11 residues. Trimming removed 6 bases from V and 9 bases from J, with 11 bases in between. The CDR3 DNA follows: TGTGCCAGCAGCGACCAGGGGCCCCAGTACTTC. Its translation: CASSDQGPQYF.